This T cell receptor (beta chain) was recorded in a study of shared clonotypes between healthy human individuals. Study results and limitations: Sequencing depth was expected to influence donor clonotype sharing.

Comments on this clone: Its antigen remains unidentified. Other nucleotide sequences in the sample specify the same CDR3.

Healthy adults negative for HIV, lacking recent acute infections or vaccinations, served as donors. The CDR3 consists of 11 residues. With 6 bases removed from V and 4 bases from J, the gap between germline ends came to 7 bases. Germline assignment: CDR1 MDHEN and CDR2 SYDVKM. Sequencing was performed with immunoSEQ multiplex PCR; in TCRdb, only in-frame clones are kept and a portion is missing. Of some 1.4 million clones listed, approximately 97% are singletons. This chain connects TRBV28 to TRBJ2-7; D is unclear. The clonotype originates from a man in his thirties or forties in good health. The sample was naive CD4+ T cells sorted from blood. As for subset: CD45RA+ positively selected. CDR3 bases: TGTGCCAGCAGCCCACGGTACGAGCAGTACTTC. Protein sequence: CASSPRYEQYF.